A single sample is the source of the 24 T cell receptor beta chains below, sequenced in a study of blood T cells in healthy people across ages. With a J-beta primer mix and a sample-barcoded 5' primer, a second PCR ran roughly 6 to 11 cycles. From the 5' RACE reads, TCRdb called clonotypes with MiXCR, one entry per CDR3 protein. The data hold around 1.5 million distinct CDR3 sequences, with roughly 30% observed a single time. The sequencing sample was made of blood. These receptors were obtained from a woman aged 25 to 45 in good health.

This clonotype occurred a few times. The V and J genes are TRBV5-1 and TRBJ2-7; D call uncertain. Trimming stripped 8 bases from V and 5 bases from J, with 14 bases between. Germline V gene data show CDR1 as SGHRS and CDR2 as YFSETQ. The CDR3 loop spans 12 amino acids. The chain's CDR3 is CASRKEINEQYF. The CDR3 coding sequence is TGCGCCAGTCGCAAGGAAATCAACGAGCAGTACTTC.

The chain has TRBV6-1 and TRBJ2-3, with TRBD2 matching over 10 bases. The germline V gene encodes CDR1 MNHNS and CDR2 SASEGT. The CDR3 has 14 residues. V was clipped by 8 bases and J by 4 bases; unmatched bases: 6. This CDR3 reads CASLLAGTADTQYF. CDR3 bases: TGTGCCAGCTTACTAGCGGGAACGGCAGATACGCAGTATTTT.

A remark on this clonotype: One junction end disagrees with the germline gene, perhaps due to a read error. The chain uses TRBV28 and TRBJ2-7; the D gene is possibly TRBD2 (6 bases). The CDR3 covers 15 residues. Germline lookup yields CDR1 MDHEN and CDR2 SYDVKM. The CDR3 here is CTSTLGGFSAHEQYF. The CDR3 nucleotides read TGTACCAGCACCTTGGGAGGATTTAGTGCCCACGAGCAGTACTTC.

V is TRBV24-1 and J is TRBJ2-5; tentatively, D is TRBD2 (6 bases). V gave up 3 bases and J gave up 5 bases, with 21 bases separating them. Per germline, CDR1 KGHDR and CDR2 SFDVKD. This CDR3 has 17 amino acids. In DNA, the CDR3 is TGTGCCACCAGTGATCTCCCTCGGGACTCCGGAGGGGAGACCCAGTACTTC. This encodes CATSDLPRDSGGETQYF.

This chain joins TRBV15 and TRBJ2-3; D might be TRBD2 (6 bases). V was clipped by 2 bases and J by 0 bases, with 12 bases between them. The CDR3 consists of 16 residues. Germline loops: CDR1 LNHNV, CDR2 YYDKDF (reference sequence). CDR3 in amino acids: CATSRTAGHSTDTQYF. The CDR3 nucleotides read TGTGCCACCAGCAGAACAGCGGGCCATAGCACAGATACGCAGTATTTT.

The V and J genes are TRBV5-5 and TRBJ2-2; possible D gene TRBD2, 5 bases. The CDR3 covers 16 residues. Germline-derived CDR1 and CDR2 are SGHKS and YYEKEE (reference sequence). V was cut by 4 bases and J by 0 bases, with 13 bases left in between. CDR3 sequence reads: CASSPPERSNTGELFF. The CDR3 DNA sequence: TGTGCCAGCAGCCCTCCAGAGCGGTCGAACACCGGGGAGCTGTTTTTT.

This clonotype has a count of ten or more. The chain combines TRBV6-5 with TRBJ2-3; 7 positions match TRBD2. CDR3 size: 15 residues. CDR1 is MNHEY and CDR2 is SVGAGI in the germline V gene. The ends lost 2 bases at V and 2 bases at J; junction bases unmatched: 4. The CDR3 coding sequence is TGTGCCAGCAGTTACAGGGGAGGGGACACAGATACGCAGTATTTT. It translates to CASSYRGGDTDTQYF.

This clonotype turned up a few times. The gene calls are TRBV27 and TRBJ2-1, with 9 bases aligning to TRBD2. Trimming cost V 1 base and J 7 bases; bases outside gene matches: 8. This CDR3 contains 16 residues. Germline CDR1 and CDR2: MNHEY and SMNVEV (reference sequence). CDR3 coding DNA: TGTGCCAGCAGTTTATATGAGCGGGGGGCGGGAAATGAGCAGTTCTTC. It translates to CASSLYERGAGNEQFF.

In its sample, this clonotype was seen many times. The V call is TRBV4-1, the J call TRBJ2-3; D ambiguous. CDR3 length: 15 residues. The V gene lost 0 bases and the J gene lost 1 base, with 8 bases spanning the gap. In germline, CDR1 is MGHRA, CDR2 YSYEKL. The CDR3 coding sequence is TGCGCCAGCAGCCAAGATCAGAGTGGCACAGATACGCAGTATTTT. Its translation is CASSQDQSGTDTQYF.

The V call is TRBV19, the J call TRBJ2-5; D unclear. The CDR3 runs to 13 residues. The germline CDR1 and CDR2 sequences are LNHDA and SQIVND (reference sequence). V gave up 9 bases and J gave up 4 bases, with 15 bases separating them. CDR3 loop: CARSRARGETQYF. The CDR3, as DNA: TGTGCCAGGAGTCGGGCAAGAGGAGAGACCCAGTACTTC.

This clonotype was found a few times. This rearrangement joins TRBV5-5 to TRBJ2-3; D may be TRBD1 (7 bases). Trimming left V 4 bases short and J 3 bases short, with 21 bases between. This CDR3 comprises 17 residues. Germline lookup yields CDR1 SGHKS and CDR2 YYEKEE (reference sequence). The CDR3 reads CASSPKRQGGLTDTQYF. CDR3 bases: TGTGCCAGCAGCCCAAAAAGACAGGGAGGTTTGACAGATACGCAGTATTTT.

This clonotype was recorded a few times. The V call is TRBV29-1, the J call TRBJ2-7, with D possibly matching TRBD2 (6 bases). This CDR3 is 15 amino acids long. In germline, CDR1 is SQVTM, CDR2 ANQGSEA. Trimming took 4 bases from V and 7 from J, leaving 23 bases between them. CDR3 coding DNA: TGCAGCGTTGCGGGGTCGGCGGCGGCGGGGTATGAGCAGTACTTC. It codes for CSVAGSAAAGYEQYF.

As for this clonotype: With a much larger clone just one base away, this may be a read error. The CDR3 sequence: CASSHSKGETQFF. The CDR3 DNA is TGTGCCAGCAGTCACTCTAAGGGAGAGACCCAGTTCTTC. The chain uses TRBV6-2 or TRBV6-3 and TRBJ2-5, with a tentative D call TRBD2 (5 bases). The end of the DNA fits TRBJ2-1 better, so the J call may be wrong. From germline, CDR1 is MNHEY and CDR2 SVGEGT. The CDR3 runs 13 residues.

This clonotype has just a few counts. The gene calls are TRBV20-1 and TRBJ2-3; D is perhaps TRBD2 (6 bases). The V end was cut by 6 bases, the J end by 4 bases, with 17 bases between. The CDR3 length is 14 residues. Germline V CDR1 and CDR2: DFQATT, SNEGSKA (reference sequence). The CDR3 region is CSAPRPGAADTQYF. CDR3 bases: TGCAGTGCGCCGCGTCCGGGAGCAGCAGATACGCAGTATTTT.

This clonotype occurred a few times. This chain joins TRBV7-6 and TRBJ2-3; D possibly corresponds to TRBD2 (5 bases). V lost 5 bases and J lost 6, with 9 bases in between. Germline loops: CDR1 SGHVS, CDR2 FNYEAQ. The CDR3 covers 12 residues. The CDR3 DNA is TGTGCCAGCAGCGTGGACTCCGATACGCAGTATTTT. It encodes CASSVDSDTQYF.

This chain uses TRBV5-1 with TRBJ2-3; D gene unclear. The CDR3 covers 16 residues. Germline values: CDR1 SGHRS, CDR2 YFSETQ. V dropped 4 bases and J dropped 2 bases, with 17 bases sitting between them. The CDR3 bases are TGCGCCAGCAGCCGCCGGCTGTCGGAGATCACAGATACGCAGTATTTT. This gives the protein CASSRRLSEITDTQYF.

The table lists this clonotype with a few counts. The chain has TRBV7-3 and TRBJ2-7; D call uncertain. Germline-derived CDR1 and CDR2 are SGHTA and FQGTGA. V shed 5 bases and J shed 2 bases, with 16 bases lying between them. The CDR3 consists of 15 residues. CDR3: CASSPLALAAYEQYF. The CDR3 DNA reads TGTGCCAGCAGCCCCCTTGCATTAGCCGCCTACGAGCAGTACTTC.

This chain connects TRBV9 to TRBJ2-5; weak D call: TRBD1 (8 bases). CDR1 SGDLS and CDR2 YYNGEE come from the germline V gene. Trimming took 4 bases from V and 4 from J, leaving 20 bases between them. The CDR3 is 16 residues long. CDR3 amino acids: CASSITGGGSGETQYF. The DNA for the CDR3 is TGTGCCAGCAGCATAACAGGGGGGGGCTCGGGAGAGACCCAGTACTTC.

Ten or more counts support this clonotype. The chain is built from TRBV11-2 and TRBJ2-3; 8 bases map to TRBD2. Trimming at V came to 5 bases and at J to 0 bases, leaving 10 bases not matched to a gene. This CDR3 has 17 amino acids. Germline CDR1 reads SGHAT; CDR2 reads FQNNGV. The CDR3 sequence: CASSPPAGGGSTDTQYF. The CDR3 nucleotides read TGTGCCAGCAGCCCCCCGGCGGGAGGCGGGAGCACAGATACGCAGTATTTT.

This chain connects TRBV30 to TRBJ2-1; 7 nucleotides agree with TRBD1. Germline lookup yields CDR1 GTSNPN and CDR2 SVGIG (reference sequence). The CDR3 has 15 amino acids. Unmatched junction bases numbered 7, after V lost 5 bases and J lost 0 bases. CDR3 coding DNA: TGTGCCTGGTCACAGGGGCAAAGCTCCTACAATGAGCAGTTCTTC. Its protein is CAWSQGQSSYNEQFF.

This clonotype has a handful of counts. The chain recombines TRBV5-1 with TRBJ2-7; TRBD2 matches at 9 bases. The germline CDR1 and CDR2 sequences are SGHRS and YFSETQ. The CDR3 consists of 15 residues. With V trimmed by 3 bases and J by 2 bases, 6 bases remained unmatched. The CDR3 DNA reads TGCGCCAGCAGCTCGAGCGGGGGGCTCACCTACGAGCAGTACTTC. Its translation is CASSSSGGLTYEQYF.

A remark on this clonotype: The final CDR3 position lacks the conserved phenylalanine or tryptophan, pointing to a likely read error. The rearrangement links TRBV20-1 to TRBJ2-7; a weak D match, TRBD2 (6 bases). The CDR3 is 16 residues long. Trimming cost V 0 bases and J 5 bases, with 20 bases left between them. Germline CDR1 and CDR2: DFQATT and SNEGSKA (reference sequence). DNA for the CDR3: TGCAGTGCTAGAGATCGGGACGGGACTTGGATCCACGAGCAGTACTGC. Translated, it gives CSARDRDGTWIHEQYC.

This chain joins TRBV18 and TRBJ1-1; D perhaps matches TRBD1 (5 bases). Germline CDR1 and CDR2: KGHSH and LQKENI. The CDR3 runs to 15 residues. Trimming removed 0 bases from V and 2 bases from J, with 10 bases in between. The CDR3 here is CASSPPEGCNTEAFF. Written as DNA, the CDR3 is TGTGCCAGCTCACCACCGGAGGGGTGTAACACTGAAGCTTTCTTT.

Concerning this clonotype: A read error may account for a junction end that differs from germline. V and J are TRBV20-1 and TRBJ1-1; the D gene is possibly TRBD1 (5 bases). Germline loops: CDR1 DFQATT, CDR2 SNEGSKA (reference sequence). This CDR3 spans 9 amino acids. This CDR3 reads CSRGTETFF. The CDR3 DNA sequence: TGCAGCAGAGGGACTGAAACTTTCTTT.